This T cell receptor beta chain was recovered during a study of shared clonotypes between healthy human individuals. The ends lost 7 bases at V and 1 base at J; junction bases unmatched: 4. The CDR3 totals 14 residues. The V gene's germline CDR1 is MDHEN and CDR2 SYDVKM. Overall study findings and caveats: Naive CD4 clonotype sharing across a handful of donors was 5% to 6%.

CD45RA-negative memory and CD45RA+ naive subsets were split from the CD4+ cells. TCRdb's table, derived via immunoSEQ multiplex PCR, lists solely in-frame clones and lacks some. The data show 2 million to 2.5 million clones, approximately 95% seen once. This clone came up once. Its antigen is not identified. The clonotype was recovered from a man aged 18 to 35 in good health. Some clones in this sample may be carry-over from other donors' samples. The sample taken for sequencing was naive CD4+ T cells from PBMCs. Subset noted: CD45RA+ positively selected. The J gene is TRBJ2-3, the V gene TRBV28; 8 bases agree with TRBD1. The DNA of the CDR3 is TGTGCCAGCATCGACAGGGGCGGCACAGATACGCAGTATTTT. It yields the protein CASIDRGGTDTQYF.